Below, one TCR beta chain is given with its context. Generated by immunoSEQ multiplex PCR, the TCRdb table keeps only in-frame clones and is missing some. In the table there are some 38,000 clones, about 93% of which are singletons. The sample belongs to a study of T cell changes during pregnancy in multiple sclerosis. With V trimmed by 2 bases and J by 4 bases, 6 bases remained unmatched. This CDR3 comprises 15 residues. CDR1 is MNHNY and CDR2 is SVGAGI in the germline V gene (reference sequence). This clonotype was obtained from a female donor in good health, enrolled as a control in a pregnancy study. Source: CD4+ T cells from peripheral blood mononuclear cells, taken in the second trimester of pregnancy. The chain links TRBV6-6 to TRBJ1-2; 8 nucleotides align to TRBD1. The CDR3 loop is CASSYTRQGIYGYTF. The DNA for the CDR3 is TGTGCCAGCAGTTACACGCGACAGGGGATCTATGGCTACACCTTC.